These T cell receptor beta chains were read from a single sample in a study of early T cells in non-severe SARS-CoV-2 infection. Each CDR3 protein gets one entry after TCRdb re-called the 5' RACE reads with MiXCR. The sample holds under 45,000 distinct CDR3 sequences, over 5% seen once. The starting material was whole blood, obtained at baseline. Every receptor here comes from an adult who was a healthcare worker with PCR-confirmed SARS-CoV-2 infection or an uninfected control (not recorded which). Each CDR3 is given without its conserved first and last residue. Expanded clones are given a class, and other clones once, few, many or no size at all.

size | J | V | CDR3
few | TRBJ2-7 | TRBV5-1 | ASSLAGSDYEQY
many | TRBJ2-3 | TRBV20-1 | SARPSGIGDTQY
- | TRBJ2-3 | TRBV7-9 | ASSQGQARTQY
- | TRBJ2-7 | TRBV12-3/TRBV12-4 | ASSFSGGGEQY
many | TRBJ2-1 | TRBV19 | ASSTSKTSRSSYNEQF
many | TRBJ2-1 | TRBV12-3/TRBV12-4 | ASRSQGFEQF
many | TRBJ2-3 | TRBV29-1 | SVGLGSGDTQY
many | TRBJ1-2 | TRBV18 | ASSPEISQGNYGYT
many | TRBJ1-5 | TRBV20-1 | SAQTGNQPQH
medium-sized | TRBJ2-1 | TRBV27 | ASSLSGQGATRYNEQF
many | TRBJ2-1 | TRBV20-1 | SARDVGRANNEQF
many | TRBJ2-1 | TRBV11-2 | ASSYPKGTDEQF
many | TRBJ2-1 | TRBV20-1 | SAGLLNEQF
- | TRBJ2-3 | TRBV6-1 | ASSRGRQTSTDTQY
many | TRBJ2-3 | TRBV20-1 | SARKRAGGQGDTQY
many | TRBJ2-1 | TRBV30 | AWSVGGTSFTEQF
- | TRBJ2-3 | TRBV20-1 | STQRAFTDTQY
many | TRBJ2-3 | TRBV12-3/TRBV12-4 | ASSEFSGVYYDTQY
few | TRBJ2-3 | TRBV6-1 | ASRAPGLNTDTQY
few | TRBJ2-2 | TRBV2 | ASSRRRERTDTGELF